This TCR beta chain comes out of a study of blood T cells in healthy people across ages. CDR1 MNHEY and CDR2 SVGEGT come from the germline V gene. The V end was cut by 8 bases, the J end by 1 base, with 3 bases between. The length of the CDR3 is 12 residues. Sample-barcoded 5' priming and a J-beta primer mix drove a second PCR of roughly 7 to 11 cycles. TCRdb fed the 5' RACE reads into MiXCR, producing one record per CDR3 protein. The table has hundreds of thousands of distinct CDR3 sequences, roughly 49% seen once; the top ten hold roughly 34%. The origin of this receptor is a woman between 55 and 75 years old in good health. Material: blood. The chain employs TRBV6-2 or TRBV6-3 and TRBJ2-6, with D unresolved. The CDR3 spells CASQSGANVLTF. The CDR3 DNA is TGTGCCAGCCAATCTGGGGCCAACGTCCTGACTTTC.